Shown below are 30 T cell receptor beta chains from a single sample sequenced in a study of OX40 agonist ivuxolimab in advanced cancers. Data came from immunoSEQ multiplex PCR; TCRdb stores just in-frame clones and leaves some out. The sample lists 90,000 or so clones; 92% were seen once. Sequenced here: CD4+ or CD8+ T cells sorted from blood, sampled in a trial of the OX40 agonist ivuxolimab. The receptors originated from an adult with an advanced solid tumor such as melanoma, head and neck, liver or kidney cancer.

CDR3: CAWSPETYEQYF. The CDR3 DNA reads as TGTGCCTGGAGTCCAGAAACCTACGAGCAGTACTTC. The gene calls are TRBV30 and TRBJ2-7, with D uncertain. The V and J ends lost 2 bases and 2 bases respectively, with 7 bases between them. Germline lookup yields CDR1 GTSNPN and CDR2 SVGIG (reference sequence). The CDR3 has 12 residues.

The chain employs TRBV6-6 and TRBJ1-1; 7 bases are shared with TRBD1. Per the germline V gene, CDR1 is MNHNY and CDR2 is SVGAGI (reference sequence). This CDR3 comprises 13 residues. V lost 6 bases and J lost 4; bases outside the gene matches: 5. The CDR3 DNA sequence: TGTGCCAGCAGCCCTAACAGGGGCACTGAAGCTTTCTTT. Protein: CASSPNRGTEAFF.

The chain recombines TRBV2 with TRBJ2-1; D gene uncertain. The germline gives CDR1 SNHLY, CDR2 FYNNEI. CDR3 size: 14 residues. The V end lost 4 bases, the J end lost 1 base, and 8 bases lay between the germline ends. The CDR3 DNA reads TGTGCCAGCAGTGGTATTGAGTCCTACAATGAGCAGTTCTTC. It yields the protein CASSGIESYNEQFF.

V is TRBV27 and J is TRBJ2-1; TRBD2 agrees at 7 bases. Trimming removed 4 bases from V and 1 base from J; junction bases left unmatched: 4. The germline V gene encodes CDR1 MNHEY and CDR2 SMNVEV (reference sequence). This CDR3 region has 15 residues. The chain's CDR3 is CASSSSGTSYNEQFF. In nucleotides, the CDR3 is TGTGCCAGCAGTTCGAGCGGGACGTCCTACAATGAGCAGTTCTTC.

The genes are TRBV28 and TRBJ2-1; 7 bases fit TRBD1. Germline V gives CDR1 MDHEN, CDR2 SYDVKM. The length of the CDR3 is 12 residues. Trimming at V came to 9 bases and at J to 9 bases, leaving 8 bases not matched to a gene. DNA of the CDR3: TGTGCCAGTGAGGGACAGTCGGGTGAGCAGTTCTTC. Its translation: CASEGQSGEQFF.

The rearrangement joins TRBV4-3 to TRBJ2-1; TRBD1 matches 10 bases. V shed 1 base, J shed 8 bases, and the junction held 14 bases outside the gene matches. Germline-derived CDR1 and CDR2 are LGHNA and YSLEER. This CDR3 region has 18 residues. The CDR3 loop is CASSQGRSPGQGLDEQFF. The CDR3 coding sequence is TGCGCCAGCAGCCAAGGTCGCTCCCCGGGACAGGGGTTGGATGAGCAGTTCTTC.

This chain connects TRBV7-8 to TRBJ2-1; 9 nucleotides agree with TRBD2. With V trimmed by 0 bases and J by 9 bases, 6 bases remained unmatched. CDR3 length equals 15 residues. CDR1 is SGHVS and CDR2 is FQNEAQ in the germline V gene. CDR3 amino acids: CASSLASGGWSEQFF. The DNA for the CDR3 is TGTGCCAGCAGCTTAGCAAGCGGGGGGTGGAGTGAGCAGTTCTTC.

The rearrangement joins TRBV7-6 to TRBJ2-2; no clear D gene. V lost 0 bases to trimming and J lost 5 bases, with 16 bases between them. Germline values: CDR1 SGHVS, CDR2 FNYEAQ. The CDR3 is 17 residues long. The CDR3: CASSLARTGSGTGELFF. The DNA of the CDR3 is TGTGCCAGCAGCTTAGCCCGCACGGGTAGTGGAACCGGGGAGCTGTTTTTT. Full variable domain (remainder filled in from reference TRBV7-6 and TRBJ2-2): GAGVSQSPRYKVTKRGQDVALRCDPISGHVSLYWYRQALGQGPEFLTYFNYEAQQDKSGLPNDRFSAERPEGSISTLTIQRTEQRDSAMYRCASSLARTGSGTGELFFGEGSRLTVL.

This clone has just one count. The chain is built from TRBV14 and TRBJ1-4; 8 bases are a match to TRBD1. CDR1 SGHDN and CDR2 FVKESK come from the germline V gene. CDR3 size: 15 residues. V lost 2 bases and J lost 8; bases outside the gene matches: 7. The CDR3 sequence: CASSQRAGGGEKLFF. CDR3 nucleotide sequence: TGTGCCAGCAGCCAAAGGGCAGGGGGCGGAGAAAAACTGTTTTTT.

This rearrangement joins TRBV27 to TRBJ2-2; D possibly corresponds to TRBD2 (5 bases). V was cut by 4 bases and J by 0 bases, with 9 bases left in between. Germline CDR1 MNHEY, CDR2 SMNVEV (reference sequence). There are 15 residues in the CDR3. The DNA of the CDR3 is TGTGCCAGCAGTTCTCAGCGGACGAACACCGGGGAGCTGTTTTTT. Its protein product is CASSSQRTNTGELFF.

The V gene is TRBV5-6, the J gene TRBJ1-2, with D uncertain. Germline V gene lookup returns CDR1 SGHDT and CDR2 YYEEEE. Trimming removed 4 bases at V and 4 bases at J, with 11 bases between. This CDR3 spans 13 amino acids. The CDR3 loop is CASSPGLIYGYTF. Here the CDR3 DNA reads TGTGCCAGCAGCCCTGGACTAATCTATGGCTACACCTTC.

The rearrangement links TRBV7-2 to TRBJ2-7; 8 bases agree with TRBD2. Germline V CDR1 and CDR2: SGHTA, FQGNSA. The CDR3 loop spans 15 amino acids. Trimming cost V 2 bases and J 5 bases; bases outside gene matches: 8. CDR3 residues: CASSLLYGRVHEQYF. The CDR3 DNA sequence: TGTGCCAGCAGCTTACTCTACGGGAGGGTCCACGAGCAGTACTTC.

The V gene is TRBV6-5, the J gene TRBJ2-1; D is undetermined. The CDR3 length is 12 residues. The germline V gene encodes CDR1 MNHEY and CDR2 SVGAGI. Trimming pared 0 bases from V and 12 bases from J, leaving 9 bases between. The CDR3 reads CASSYSGNTQFF. CDR3 coding DNA: TGTGCCAGCAGTTACTCGGGCAATACGCAGTTCTTC.

This sequence joins TRBV19 and TRBJ2-6, with TRBD1 matching over 7 bases. V lost 1 base to trimming and J lost 4 bases; unmatched junction nucleotides: 7. Germline V gene data show CDR1 as LNHDA and CDR2 as SQIVND (reference sequence). The CDR3 extends over 17 amino acids. CDR3 nucleotide sequence: TGTGCCAGTAGTATAGTAGGGGGCGCCGTAGGGGCCAACGTCCTGACTTTC. The encoded protein is CASSIVGGAVGANVLTF.

This rearrangement joins TRBV18 to TRBJ1-2; tentative D call: TRBD1 (5 bases). This CDR3 region has 16 residues. The germline CDR1 and CDR2 sequences are KGHSH and LQKENI. The V gene lost 1 base and the J gene lost 1 base, with 13 bases spanning the gap. This chain's CDR3 is CASSPLNTDINYGYTF. CDR3 sequence (DNA): TGTGCCAGCTCACCACTGAATACGGACATTAACTATGGCTACACCTTC.

This chain links TRBV11-2 with TRBJ2-7, with D possibly being TRBD2 (6 bases). This CDR3 spans 13 amino acids. Per germline, CDR1 SGHAT and CDR2 FQNNGV. The germline V and J ends were trimmed by 3 bases and 3 bases, with 9 bases remaining between them. The CDR3 loop reads CASSLWGDYEQYF. The CDR3 coding sequence is TGTGCCAGCAGCTTGTGGGGGGACTACGAGCAGTACTTC.

This chain uses TRBV30 with TRBJ2-1, with D possibly matching TRBD1 (6 bases). Germline lookup yields CDR1 GTSNPN and CDR2 SVGIG (reference sequence). The CDR3 runs to 18 residues. With 1 base removed from V and 2 bases from J, the gap between germline ends came to 21 bases. Here the CDR3 reads CAWSGFRDIKGTYNEQFF. The DNA of the CDR3 is TGTGCCTGGAGTGGATTCCGGGACATTAAGGGGACCTACAATGAGCAGTTCTTC.

This chain uses TRBV29-1 with TRBJ1-2; D not certain. The germline CDR1 and CDR2 sequences are SQVTM and ANQGSEA. The V end was cut by 7 bases, the J end by 2 bases, with 14 bases between. The CDR3 consists of 13 residues. The CDR3 sequence is CSAEEGINYGYTF. Written as DNA, the CDR3 is TGCAGCGCCGAAGAAGGAATAAACTATGGCTACACCTTC.

The chain has TRBV4-2 and TRBJ2-7; 7 bases line up with TRBD2. Germline lookup yields CDR1 LGHNA and CDR2 YNFKEQ. CDR3 size: 12 residues. V shed 5 bases, J shed 3 bases, and the junction held 1 base outside the gene matches. CDR3 region: CASSWTSYEQYF. CDR3 coding DNA: TGTGCCAGCAGCTGGACTAGCTACGAGCAGTACTTC.

In this sample, this clone turned up a few times. This rearrangement joins TRBV28 to TRBJ2-7; the D is unclear. The CDR3 is 12 amino acids. V lost 2 bases and J lost 2, with 4 bases in between. Germline CDR1 and CDR2: MDHEN and SYDVKM. DNA for the CDR3: TGTGCCAGCAGTTTACCCCCCTACGAGCAGTACTTC. Its protein product is CASSLPPYEQYF.

The genes are TRBV30 and TRBJ2-1; D uncertain. The CDR3 spans 13 residues. Germline V CDR1 and CDR2: GTSNPN, SVGIG (reference sequence). V was clipped by 3 bases and J by 4 bases, with 10 bases between them. CDR3 loop: CAWRDLLYNEQFF. The CDR3 DNA sequence: TGTGCCTGGAGGGACCTATTATACAATGAGCAGTTCTTC.

CDR3 protein: CASRLGHYNEQFF. In DNA, the CDR3 is TGTGCCAGTAGACTAGGACACTACAATGAGCAGTTCTTC. This chain uses TRBV7-2 with TRBJ2-1; possibly TRBD2 for D (6 bases). The length of the CDR3 is 13 residues. V lost 9 bases to trimming and J lost 3 bases, with 12 bases between them. Germline CDR1 SGHTA, CDR2 FQGNSA.

The CDR3: CASSISGGAGQAYEQYF. CDR3 in DNA: TGTGCCAGTAGTATATCCGGAGGGGCGGGACAGGCCTACGAGCAGTACTTC. The chain combines TRBV19 with TRBJ2-7, with 8 bases aligning to TRBD1. The junction had 11 bases not matched to a gene; V was cut back by 2 bases and J by 2 bases. The CDR3 is made up of 17 amino acids. The V gene's germline CDR1 is LNHDA and CDR2 SQIVND (reference sequence). Filled out from reference TRBV19 and TRBJ2-7, the complete variable domain reads DGGITQSPKYLFRKEGQNVTLSCEQNLNHDAMYWYRQDPGQGLRLIYYSQIVNDFQKGDIAEGYSVSREKKESFPLTVTSAQKNPTAFYLCASSISGGAGQAYEQYFGPGTRLTVT.

The gene calls are TRBV6-1 and TRBJ2-7; D may be TRBD1 (6 bases). Per the germline V gene, CDR1 is MNHNS and CDR2 is SASEGT. V was shortened by 1 base and J by 2 bases, with 12 bases between the two germline ends. The CDR3 length is 15 residues. The CDR3 DNA follows: TGTGCCAGCAGTGAAGGACCTAACAGGGCCTACGAGCAGTACTTC. Residues: CASSEGPNRAYEQYF.

In this sample, this clone turned up a few times. The chain uses TRBV5-1 and TRBJ2-7; TRBD2 is a possible D gene (6 bases). Trimming cost V 0 bases and J 4 bases, with 11 bases left between them. This CDR3 is 14 amino acids long. Germline assignment: CDR1 SGHRS and CDR2 YFSETQ. The CDR3 DNA is TGCGCCAGCAGCTTGGAAAGGGAGGTGTACGAGCAGTACTTC. Its protein product is CASSLEREVYEQYF.

V is TRBV7-2 and J is TRBJ2-2; D is perhaps TRBD1 or TRBD2 (5 bases each). The CDR3 has 14 amino acids. CDR1 and CDR2 from the germline V gene are SGHTA and FQGNSA. The V gene lost 2 bases and the J gene lost 7 bases, with 11 bases spanning the gap. Here the CDR3 reads CASSLFPGRGELFF. The CDR3 nucleotides read TGTGCCAGCAGCTTATTCCCGGGGCGCGGGGAGCTGTTTTTT.

The DNA for the CDR3 is TGTGCCAGTAGTGCGGACAGCCTATACTATGGCTACACCTTC. Its translation is CASSADSLYYGYTF. This chain links TRBV19 with TRBJ1-2; D may be TRBD1 (6 bases). V was shortened by 5 bases and J by 3 bases, with 13 bases between the two germline ends. This CDR3 has 14 residues. Germline V CDR1 and CDR2: LNHDA, SQIVND (reference sequence).

J is TRBJ2-1 and V is TRBV5-1, with D uncertain. Germline CDR1 SGHRS, CDR2 YFSETQ. Trimming left V 6 bases short and J 3 bases short, with 7 bases between. There are 12 residues in the CDR3. Here the CDR3 DNA reads TGCGCCAGCATGGGCGGCTACAATGAGCAGTTCTTC. It specifies CASMGGYNEQFF.

The chain carries TRBV19 and TRBJ2-7; D gene ambiguous. In germline, CDR1 is LNHDA, CDR2 SQIVND (reference sequence). V lost 2 bases and J 1 base, leaving 12 bases between the germline ends. The length of the CDR3 is 15 residues. Here the CDR3 DNA reads TGTGCCAGTAGTATATATCTGGGCCCATCCTACGAGCAGTACTTC. Residues: CASSIYLGPSYEQYF. Drawing the rest from reference TRBV19 and TRBJ2-7, the complete variable domain is DGGITQSPKYLFRKEGQNVTLSCEQNLNHDAMYWYRQDPGQGLRLIYYSQIVNDFQKGDIAEGYSVSREKKESFPLTVTSAQKNPTAFYLCASSIYLGPSYEQYFGPGTRLTVT.

The chain links TRBV27 to TRBJ2-1; 7 bases agree with TRBD1. Trimming cost V 5 bases and J 8 bases; bases outside gene matches: 21. CDR1 and CDR2 (germline): MNHEY, SMNVEV (reference sequence). The CDR3 contains 18 residues. CDR3 nucleotide sequence: TGTGCCAGCAGTCCACAAGTCCGACAGGGCCCAATCGGGCATGAGCAGTTCTTC. It encodes CASSPQVRQGPIGHEQFF.